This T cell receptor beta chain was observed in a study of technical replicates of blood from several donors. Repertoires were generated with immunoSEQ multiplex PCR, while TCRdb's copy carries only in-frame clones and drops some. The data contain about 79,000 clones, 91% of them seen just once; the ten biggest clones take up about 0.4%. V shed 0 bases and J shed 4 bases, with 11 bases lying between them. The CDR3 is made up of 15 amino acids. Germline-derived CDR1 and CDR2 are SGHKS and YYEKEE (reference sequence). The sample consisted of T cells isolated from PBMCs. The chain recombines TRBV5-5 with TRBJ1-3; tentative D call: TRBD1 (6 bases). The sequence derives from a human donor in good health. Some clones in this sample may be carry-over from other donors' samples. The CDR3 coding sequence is TGTGCCAGCAGCTTGGAGGCAGGGGCCGGAAACACCATATATTTT. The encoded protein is CASSLEAGAGNTIYF.